This TCR beta chain originates from a study of OX40 agonist ivuxolimab in advanced cancers. Measured with immunoSEQ multiplex PCR; TCRdb has only the in-frame clones, and not every one. The sample contains tens of thousands of clones, nearly 90% of which appear only once. J lost 1 base, V lost 1 base, and 10 bases had no gene match. Germline V lookup: CDR1 SGHRS, CDR2 YFSETQ. This CDR3 spans 17 amino acids. Whole-study findings and limits: Some of the lowest clonal expansion was seen in partial responders at 0.1-3.0 mg/kg. Antigens targeted by the expanded peripheral T cells were not determined.

The count of this clone is one. Its target is not known. The chain combines TRBV5-1 with TRBJ2-7; TRBD1 matches at 8 bases. The specimen was CD4+ or CD8+ T cells sorted from blood, collected in a trial of the OX40 agonist ivuxolimab. The clonotype originates from an adult with an advanced solid tumor such as melanoma, head and neck, liver or kidney cancer. Written as DNA, the CDR3 is TGCGCCAGCAGCTTGTATCTCTCGAGACAGGGGTCCTACGAGCAGTACTTC. This gives the protein CASSLYLSRQGSYEQYF.